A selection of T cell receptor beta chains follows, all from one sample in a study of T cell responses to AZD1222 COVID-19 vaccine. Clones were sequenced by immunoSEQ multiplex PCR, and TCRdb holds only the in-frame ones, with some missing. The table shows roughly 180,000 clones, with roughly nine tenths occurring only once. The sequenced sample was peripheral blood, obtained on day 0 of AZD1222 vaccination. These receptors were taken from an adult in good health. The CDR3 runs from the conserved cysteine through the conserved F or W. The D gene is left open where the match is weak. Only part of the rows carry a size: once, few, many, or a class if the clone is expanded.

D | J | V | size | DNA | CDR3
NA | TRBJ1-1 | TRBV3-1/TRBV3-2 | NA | TGTGCCAGCAGCCAAGTGTACACTGAAGCTTTCTTT | CASSQVYTEAFF
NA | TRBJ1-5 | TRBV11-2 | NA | TGTGCCAGCAGCTTAGGTTCTCAGGGGTGGGATCAGCCCCAGCATTTT | CASSLGSQGWDQPQHF
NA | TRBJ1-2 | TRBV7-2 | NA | TGTGCCAGCAGCCCGAGCTCCACAGACGACTACACCTTC | CASSPSSTDDYTF
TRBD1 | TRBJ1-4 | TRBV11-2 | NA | TGTGCCAGCAGCCCCGGGCAGGGGGCTGCGGAAAAACTGTTTTTT | CASSPGQGAAEKLFF
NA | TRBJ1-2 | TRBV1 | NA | TGCACCAGCAGCCAGGCTACCGGACCACGGCTATCCTATGGCTACACCTTC | CTSSQATGPRLSYGYTF
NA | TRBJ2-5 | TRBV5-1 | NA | TGCGCCAGCAGCTTGGCCCCGGTGGGGGGCGGGGAGACCCAGTACTTC | CASSLAPVGGGETQYF
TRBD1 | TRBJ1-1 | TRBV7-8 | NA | TGTGCCAGCAGCCCCAGTTGGTTAGGGACAGGGAACACTGAAGCTTTCTTT | CASSPSWLGTGNTEAFF
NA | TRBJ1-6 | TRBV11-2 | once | TGTGCCAGCAGCTCCGCGAATACTGGGACTCACTTT | CASSSANTGTHF
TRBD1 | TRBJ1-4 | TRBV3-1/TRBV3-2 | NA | TGTGCCAGCAGCCAATTAGGGGACAGGGACATAATCGTTGAAAAACTGTTTTTT | CASSQLGDRDIIVEKLFF
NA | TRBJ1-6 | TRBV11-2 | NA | TGTGCCAGCAGCTTGAGCAATTCACCCCTCCACTTT | CASSLSNSPLHF
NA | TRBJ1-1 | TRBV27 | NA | TGTGCCAGCAGTTATATGCTCGGCGCTAACACTGAAGCTTTCTTT | CASSYMLGANTEAFF
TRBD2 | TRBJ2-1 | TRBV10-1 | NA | TGCGCCAGCAGCTATTCCGGGACTAACAATGAGCAGTTCTTC | CASSYSGTNNEQFF
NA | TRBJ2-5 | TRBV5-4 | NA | TGTGCCAGCAGCCTGCCCCAATCTGGGACCGCTGGGGAGACCCAGTACTTC | CASSLPQSGTAGETQYF
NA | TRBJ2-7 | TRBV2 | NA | TGTGCCAGCGGGAGGTCCTCCTACGAGCAGTACTTC | CASGRSSYEQYF
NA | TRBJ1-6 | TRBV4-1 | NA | TGCGCCAGCAGCCAGTTGGCAGGGACTAATTCACCCCTCCACTTT | CASSQLAGTNSPLHF
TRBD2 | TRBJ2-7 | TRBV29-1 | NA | TGCAGCGTTGGAACAGCGGGAATCTCCTACGAGCAGTACTTC | CSVGTAGISYEQYF
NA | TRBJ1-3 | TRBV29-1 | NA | TGCAGCGTTGGGGGAGGCGCTCACCACTCTGGAAACACCATATATTTT | CSVGGGAHHSGNTIYF
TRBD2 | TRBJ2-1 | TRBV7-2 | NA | TGTGCCAGCACCCCTCCTAGCGGGAGGGACAATGAGCAGTTCTTC | CASTPPSGRDNEQFF
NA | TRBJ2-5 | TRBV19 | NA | TGTGCCAGTAGTTTACGGAACAACCAAGAGACCCAGTACTTC | CASSLRNNQETQYF
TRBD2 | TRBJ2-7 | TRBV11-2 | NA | TGTGCCAGCAGCTTAGTTTTCCTGGCGGGAGCTGGGTCCTACGAGCAGTACTTC | CASSLVFLAGAGSYEQYF
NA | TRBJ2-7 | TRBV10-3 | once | TGTGCCATCAATACACAGGGAAGAAGCTACGAGCAGTACTTC | CAINTQGRSYEQYF
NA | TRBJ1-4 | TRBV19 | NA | TGTGCCAGTAGTCTGGACAAACATGAAAAACTGTTTTTT | CASSLDKHEKLFF
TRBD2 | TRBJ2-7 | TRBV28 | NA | TGTGCCAGCAGTTTTAGCGGGGGTACCTCCTACGAGCAGTACTTC | CASSFSGGTSYEQYF
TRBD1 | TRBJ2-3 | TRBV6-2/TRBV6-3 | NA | TGTGCCAGCAGTTACCGGACAGGGATATCAAGTGTGAGCACAGATACGCAGTATTTT | CASSYRTGISSVSTDTQYF
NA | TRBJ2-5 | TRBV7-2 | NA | TGTGCCAGCAGCCCGGGACTGGGCGCGCAAGAGACCCAGTACTTC | CASSPGLGAQETQYF
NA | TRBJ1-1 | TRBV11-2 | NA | TGTGCCAGCAGCTTAGATCCCACTGAAGCTTTCTTT | CASSLDPTEAFF
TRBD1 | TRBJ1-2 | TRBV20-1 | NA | TGCAGTGCTAGTATTTCTTCGACAGGGATTATCTATGGCTACACCTTC | CSASISSTGIIYGYTF
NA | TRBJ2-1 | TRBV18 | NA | TGTGCCAGCTCACCCTACGGACGGGACTCCTACAATGAGCAGTTCTTC | CASSPYGRDSYNEQFF
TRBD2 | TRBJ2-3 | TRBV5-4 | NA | TGTGCCAGCAGCTTGGAAATCCTAGCGGGAGGGATAGATACGCAGTATTTT | CASSLEILAGGIDTQYF
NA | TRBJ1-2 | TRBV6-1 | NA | TGTGCCAGCAGTGACGGGAGCTATGGCTACACCTTC | CASSDGSYGYTF
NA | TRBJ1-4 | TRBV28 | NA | TGTGCCAGCAGTCGAGACCTGCAGGCGGGTGAAAAACTGTTTTTT | CASSRDLQAGEKLFF
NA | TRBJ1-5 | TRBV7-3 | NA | TGTGCCAGCAGCTTAGAACTCCATCAGCCCCAGCATTTT | CASSLELHQPQHF
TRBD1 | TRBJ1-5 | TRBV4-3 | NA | TGCGCCAGCAGCCAAAGGACAGGGGATCAGCCCCAGCATTTT | CASSQRTGDQPQHF
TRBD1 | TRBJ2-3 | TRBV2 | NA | TGTGCCAGCAGCCAGGACAGGGGAGGAACAGATACGCAGTATTTT | CASSQDRGGTDTQYF
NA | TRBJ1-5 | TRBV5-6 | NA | TGTGCCAGCAGCGTTAGTTTGGGGGATCAGCCCCAGCATTTT | CASSVSLGDQPQHF
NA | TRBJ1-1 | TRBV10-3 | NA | TGTGCCATCAGTGCGGGGGGGCCCGAAGCTTTCTTT | CAISAGGPEAFF
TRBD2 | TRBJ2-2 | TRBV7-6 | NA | TGTGCCAGCAGCCCCGGGGGGGCCAGCACCGGGGAGCTGTTTTTT | CASSPGGASTGELFF